The next 7 T cell receptor beta chains were all read from a single sample in a study of blood T cell repertoires in COVID-19 (dated by TCRdb to about 2020). Libraries were made using the immunoSEQ multiplex PCR assay. TCRdb provides this immuneACCESS table in a form limited to in-frame rearrangements. Some clones are lacking; in checked studies, under half of them reflect an unresolved V gene, and why the rest are absent is not known. Across this sample there are under 200,000 clones, with roughly 85% seen only once. The ten largest clones add up to roughly 5.1% of the sample. Sequenced input: peripheral blood. These receptor sequences come from a woman aged 25 to 45 with acute or convalescent COVID-19.

The chain carries TRBV5-5 and TRBJ2-1, with D possibly TRBD1 on 5 matching bases. Germline CDR1 and CDR2: SGHKS and YYEKEE (reference sequence). The ends were cut back, 4 bases at V and 4 bases at J, with 12 bases in the middle. The CDR3 length is 14 residues. CDR3 nucleotides: TGTGCCAGCAGCCAGATACAGGTTTACAATGAGCAGTTCTTC. Encoded protein: CASSQIQVYNEQFF.

The rearrangement uses TRBV28 and TRBJ2-3; TRBD2 aligns across 13 bases. The CDR3 loop spans 16 amino acids. Germline V lookup: CDR1 MDHEN, CDR2 SYDVKM. The J segment lost 0 bases and the V segment lost 8 bases, leaving 5 bases of the junction unmatched. The CDR3 spells CASGGTSGTSTDTQYF. The CDR3 DNA follows: TGTGCCAGCGGAGGGACTAGCGGGACTAGCACAGATACGCAGTATTTT.

V gene TRBV11-2 combines with J gene TRBJ1-5; D perhaps matches TRBD1 (6 bases). Per germline, CDR1 SGHAT and CDR2 FQNNGV. The germline V and J ends were trimmed by 5 bases and 4 bases, with 12 bases remaining between them. This CDR3 contains 14 residues. CDR3 DNA: TGTGCCAGCAGCCCCCAGGGGATTAATCAGCCCCAGCATTTT. Residues: CASSPQGINQPQHF.

The chain combines TRBV6-5 with TRBJ2-2; D not certain. Germline V gene sequence: CDR1 MNHEY, CDR2 SVGAGI. Trimming pared 1 base from V and 1 base from J, leaving 4 bases between. This CDR3 has 14 amino acids. This CDR3 reads CASSYFRNTGELFF. The CDR3 DNA reads as TGTGCCAGCAGTTACTTTCGGAACACCGGGGAGCTGTTTTTT.

This clone was counted a single time. This chain uses TRBV11-3 with TRBJ2-3; 8 bases fit TRBD2. From germline, CDR1 is SGHNT and CDR2 YENEEA. The V and J ends lost 1 base and 0 bases, in that order; junction bases with no gene match: 3. This CDR3 has 16 amino acids. The CDR3 region has the DNA TGTGCCAGCAGCTTAGGGCGGGGGGCCAGCACAGATACGCAGTATTTT. It codes for CASSLGRGASTDTQYF.

J is TRBJ1-1 and V is TRBV10-3, with 7 bases fitting TRBD1. The germline gives CDR1 ENHRY, CDR2 SYGVKD. This CDR3 is 15 amino acids long. The junction had 5 bases not matched to a gene; V was cut back by 3 bases and J by 1 base. The CDR3 region is CAISDWRDRNTEAFF. CDR3 DNA sequence: TGTGCCATCAGTGATTGGCGGGACAGGAACACTGAAGCTTTCTTT.

The chain uses TRBV15 and TRBJ2-7, with TRBD1 as a possible D gene (6 bases). Germline CDR1 reads LNHNV; CDR2 reads YYDKDF (reference sequence). The germline V and J ends were trimmed by 3 bases and 1 base, with 16 bases remaining between them. The CDR3 covers 16 residues. The DNA of the CDR3 is TGTGCCACCAGCAGCCCCAGGGGCACCATTTCCTACGAGCAGTACTTC. Its translation: CATSSPRGTISYEQYF.